The rows below give T cell receptor beta chains drawn from one sample of a study of blood T cell repertoires in COVID-19. The data were produced by immunoSEQ multiplex PCR, yet TCRdb's version contains in-frame clones alone and is incomplete. The table has about 64,000 clones, approximately 90% seen once. The sample was peripheral blood. These TCRs come from a human donor in a cohort sampled during active COVID-19. The CDR3 runs from the conserved cysteine through the conserved F or W. Each record gives: D gene, J gene, clone size, V gene, CDR3 protein, CDR3 DNA. D genes are given only for firm matches. Part of the rows lack a size; the others show once, few, many or a class for expanded clones.

>TRBD1|TRBJ2-1|NA|TRBV28
CASRNRGQNEQFF
TGTGCCAGCAGAAACAGGGGGCAGAATGAGCAGTTCTTC
>NA|TRBJ2-3|once|TRBV11-3
CASSLGSGLLFAPQYF
TGTGCCAGCAGCTTAGGGAGTGGACTCCTCTTTGCTCCGCAGTATTTT
>NA|TRBJ2-7|NA|TRBV6-9
CASSAAGHEQYF
TGTGCCAGCAGCGCGGCAGGGCACGAGCAGTACTTC
>NA|TRBJ2-7|NA|TRBV7-2
CASSSSAGPYEQYF
TGTGCCAGCAGCTCTTCAGCGGGTCCCTACGAGCAGTACTTC
>NA|TRBJ2-5|NA|TRBV9
CASSPFRESQETQYF
TGTGCCAGCAGCCCCTTCCGGGAGAGCCAAGAGACCCAGTACTTC
>TRBD1|TRBJ1-6|NA|TRBV3-1/TRBV3-2
CASSTTGGRSPLHF
TGTGCCAGCAGCACGACAGGGGGGAGGTCACCCCTCCACTTT
>TRBD1|TRBJ2-4|once|TRBV28
CASSTTGTGIHIQYF
TGTGCCAGCAGTACCACCGGGACAGGGATTCACATTCAGTACTTC
>NA|TRBJ1-5|NA|TRBV4-3
CASSQDRANQPQHF
TGCGCCAGCAGCCAAGACAGGGCCAATCAGCCCCAGCATTTT
>NA|TRBJ2-1|NA|TRBV29-1
CSVAAGEQFF
TGCAGCGTTGCGGCGGGAGAGCAGTTCTTC
>NA|TRBJ2-3|NA|TRBV7-2
CASSLGLVLGTDTQYF
TGTGCCAGCAGCCTGGGACTCGTACTAGGCACAGATACGCAGTATTTT
>NA|TRBJ1-1|few|TRBV6-2/TRBV6-3
CASSRQVSTEAFF
TGTGCCAGCAGTAGACAGGTGTCGACTGAAGCTTTCTTT
>NA|TRBJ2-5|NA|TRBV27
CASMIGQGRGVETQYF
TGTGCCAGCATGATTGGTCAGGGCAGGGGGGTAGAGACCCAGTACTTC
>TRBD2|TRBJ2-7|NA|TRBV27
CASRAGLAGFAEQYF
TGTGCCAGCAGAGCAGGACTAGCGGGTTTCGCCGAGCAGTACTTC
>NA|TRBJ2-5|NA|TRBV5-6
CASSLYGAEETQYF
TGTGCCAGCAGCTTGTATGGGGCAGAAGAGACCCAGTACTTC
>TRBD2|TRBJ2-1|NA|TRBV18
CASSPLLSGSIRGQFF
TGTGCCAGCTCACCACTTCTCAGCGGGAGTATTAGGGGGCAGTTCTTC
>NA|TRBJ2-2|NA|TRBV7-9
CASSLGVGGNTGELFF
TGTGCCAGCAGCTTAGGAGTCGGCGGGAACACCGGGGAGCTGTTTTTT
>TRBD1|TRBJ2-7|few|TRBV5-1
CASTRDRDSYEQYF
TGCGCCAGTACGCGGGACAGGGACTCCTACGAGCAGTACTTC
>NA|TRBJ2-5|NA|TRBV5-1
CASSLLLVQETQYF
TGCGCCAGCAGCTTGTTACTAGTGCAAGAGACCCAGTACTTC
>TRBD2|TRBJ2-1|NA|TRBV27
CASSPLAGARLYNEQFF
TGTGCCAGCAGTCCACTAGCGGGAGCACGCCTTTACAATGAGCAGTTCTTC
>NA|TRBJ1-1|once|TRBV7-2
CASSLTDRWTKAFF
TGTGCCAGCAGCTTGACAGACAGGTGGACCAAAGCTTTCTTT
>TRBD1|TRBJ2-7|NA|TRBV7-2
CASSLDLGQTYEQYF
TGTGCCAGCAGCTTAGATCTGGGACAGACCTACGAGCAGTACTTC
>TRBD1|TRBJ2-7|NA|TRBV5-1
CASSLVFGQGSYEQYF
TGCGCCAGCAGCTTGGTTTTTGGACAGGGGTCCTACGAGCAGTACTTC
>NA|TRBJ1-3|NA|TRBV19
CASSIARVGNTIYF
TGTGCCAGTAGTATAGCCCGAGTTGGAAACACCATATATTTT
>NA|TRBJ1-6|NA|TRBV18
CASSDSANVPLHF
TGTGCCAGCTCCGACAGTGCGAATGTACCCCTCCACTTT
>NA|TRBJ1-6|few|TRBV6-5
CASSYSIGGGYSPLHF
TGTGCCAGCAGTTACTCGATCGGGGGAGGGTATTCACCCCTCCACTTT
>TRBD2|TRBJ2-3|NA|TRBV7-2
CASSAIPGLAGPDTQYF
TGTGCCAGCAGCGCGATCCCGGGACTAGCGGGACCAGATACGCAGTATTTT
>NA|TRBJ2-5|NA|TRBV2
CASRDDRLGETQYF
TGTGCCAGCAGGGATGACAGGCTGGGAGAGACCCAGTACTTC
>TRBD1|TRBJ1-2|NA|TRBV4-3
CASSQDPTGGYYGYTF
TGCGCCAGCAGCCAAGATCCGACAGGGGGCTACTATGGCTACACCTTC
>NA|TRBJ2-6|NA|TRBV24-1
CATSDLASGANVLTF
TGTGCCACCAGTGATCTGGCCTCTGGGGCCAACGTCCTGACTTTC
>TRBD1|TRBJ1-1|NA|TRBV28
CASSLMDRAMNTEAFF
TGTGCCAGCAGTTTGATGGACAGGGCAATGAACACTGAAGCTTTCTTT
>TRBD2|TRBJ2-3|NA|TRBV4-2
CASSQARLAGGPGTDTQYF
TGTGCCAGCAGCCAGGCCCGACTAGCGGGAGGGCCGGGCACAGATACGCAGTATTTT
>TRBD1|TRBJ2-1|NA|TRBV5-6
CASSPDREEQFF
TGTGCCAGCAGCCCAGACAGGGAAGAGCAGTTCTTC
>NA|TRBJ2-1|NA|TRBV4-2
CASSQDILSDGDNEQFF
TGTGCCAGCAGCCAAGATATCCTGAGTGACGGGGACAATGAGCAGTTCTTC
>NA|TRBJ2-1|NA|TRBV29-1
CSVDRDNEQFF
TGCAGCGTAGACAGAGACAATGAGCAGTTCTTC
>NA|TRBJ2-3|NA|TRBV7-2
CASSLAWTADTQYF
TGTGCCAGCAGCTTAGCATGGACAGCAGATACGCAGTATTTT
>TRBD2|TRBJ2-7|NA|TRBV11-2
CASSSRQPSGRALDEQYF
TGTGCCAGCAGCTCCCGCCAGCCTAGCGGGAGGGCCCTCGACGAGCAGTACTTC
>NA|TRBJ2-1|NA|TRBV15
CATSRDPGLYNEQFF
TGTGCCACCAGCAGAGATCCCGGACTGTACAATGAGCAGTTCTTC
>TRBD2|TRBJ2-5|NA|TRBV4-2
CASSQEAIRASGRVGETQYF
TGTGCCAGCAGCCAAGAAGCGATTAGGGCTAGCGGGAGGGTAGGAGAGACCCAGTACTTC
>TRBD1|TRBJ1-5|NA|TRBV28
CASSPPGTGAGQPQHF
TGTGCCAGCAGTCCCCCCGGGACAGGGGCCGGCCAGCCCCAGCATTTT
>NA|TRBJ1-5|NA|TRBV6-6
CASSYSEVNQPQHF
TGTGCCAGCAGTTACTCGGAGGTTAATCAGCCCCAGCATTTT
>TRBD1|TRBJ1-1|NA|TRBV28
CASSLQNDRGTFF
TGTGCCAGCAGTTTACAAAACGACAGGGGAACTTTCTTT
>TRBD2|TRBJ2-1|NA|TRBV28
CASSLTSGTYNEQFF
TGTGCCAGCAGCCTTACTAGCGGGACATACAATGAGCAGTTCTTC
>TRBD1|TRBJ1-6|NA|TRBV28
CASHGQVVSPLHF
TGTGCCAGCCACGGACAGGTAGTTTCACCCCTCCACTTT
>TRBD2|TRBJ2-3|NA|TRBV6-2/TRBV6-3
CASSLLARFTDTQYF
TGTGCCAGCAGTCTACTAGCGCGCTTTACAGATACGCAGTATTTT
>NA|TRBJ1-5|NA|TRBV11-3
CASSLDLSQPQHF
TGTGCCAGCAGCTTAGATCTGAGCCAGCCCCAGCATTTT
>TRBD2|TRBJ2-2|NA|TRBV9
CASSVDVAGGLANTGELFF
TGTGCCAGCAGCGTAGATGTAGCGGGAGGCCTCGCGAACACCGGGGAGCTGTTTTTT
>TRBD1|TRBJ2-2|once|TRBV27
CASSLRPTGVDTGELFF
TGTGCCAGCAGCTTAAGGCCTACAGGGGTTGACACCGGGGAGCTGTTTTTT
>NA|TRBJ1-4|NA|TRBV11-3
CASSLASRGANEKLFF
TGTGCCAGCAGCTTAGCATCCAGGGGAGCTAATGAAAAACTGTTTTTT
>NA|TRBJ1-6|NA|TRBV5-4
CASSLESGSPLHF
TGTGCCAGCAGCTTGGAGAGCGGTTCACCCCTCCACTTT
>NA|TRBJ2-3|NA|TRBV14
CASSQGYGGGTDTQYF
TGTGCCAGCAGCCAAGGTTACGGGGGAGGAACAGATACGCAGTATTTT
>TRBD2|TRBJ2-7|NA|TRBV27
CASRTSGSFSEQYF
TGTGCCAGCAGAACTAGCGGGAGCTTCTCCGAGCAGTACTTC
>TRBD1|TRBJ2-5|NA|TRBV24-1
CATSDPMGQNLQETQYF
TGTGCCACCAGTGATCCCATGGGACAGAATCTCCAAGAGACCCAGTACTTC
>TRBD2|TRBJ2-5|NA|TRBV7-7
CASSKWGGSQETQYF
TGTGCTAGCAGCAAGTGGGGGGGGTCCCAAGAGACCCAGTACTTC
>NA|TRBJ2-1|NA|TRBV5-4
CASSLAGGLAYNEQFF
TGTGCCAGCAGCTTGGCAGGGGGACTGGCCTACAATGAGCAGTTCTTC
>NA|TRBJ2-7|NA|TRBV2
CASSEGAGKSYEQYF
TGTGCCAGCAGTGAAGGGGCGGGGAAGTCCTACGAGCAGTACTTC
>NA|TRBJ2-6|NA|TRBV28
CASSFGPQGTRLSSNVLTF
TGTGCCAGCAGTTTCGGGCCACAGGGTACGAGGCTGTCGTCCAACGTCCTGACTTTC
>TRBD1|TRBJ2-1|NA|TRBV4-2
CASSQGGQDWSEQFF
TGTGCCAGCAGCCAAGGCGGACAGGATTGGAGTGAGCAGTTCTTC
>TRBD2|TRBJ2-7|NA|TRBV29-1
CSVGLAGVHYEQYF
TGCAGCGTTGGGTTAGCGGGAGTGCACTACGAGCAGTACTTC